A single sample is the source of the 32 T cell receptor beta chains below, sequenced in a study of shared clonotypes between healthy human individuals. Using immunoSEQ multiplex PCR, the repertoire was profiled, and TCRdb retains in-frame clones only, with some absent. The data contain about 1 million clones, more than 65% of them singletons. The sequencing sample was made of memory CD4+ T cells sorted from blood. The subset: CD45RA-negative fraction. Receptors were obtained from a man aged 18 to 35 in good health.

This clone was seen only a few times. The chain couples TRBV6-5 to TRBJ2-3; maybe TRBD1 (6 bases). The V and J ends lost 4 bases and 0 bases respectively, with 14 bases between them. This CDR3 contains 16 residues. CDR1 and CDR2 (germline): MNHEY, SVGAGI. CDR3 residues: CASSSGQRTSTDTQYF. The DNA for the CDR3 is TGTGCCAGCAGTTCCGGACAGAGAACAAGCACAGATACGCAGTATTTT.

The CDR3 DNA reads as TGTGCCAGCAGCTATTCGCTTAATCGAAACACCATATATTTT. Translation gives CASSYSLNRNTIYF. The chain is built from TRBV7-2 and TRBJ1-3, with D unclear. The CDR3 is 14 residues long. CDR1 is SGHTA, CDR2 FQGNSA, per germline. V was pared by 4 bases and J by 5 bases, with 12 bases between.

V gene TRBV10-1 combines with J gene TRBJ2-1, with 7 bases identical to TRBD2. Germline loops: CDR1 WNHNN, CDR2 SYGVQD (reference sequence). J lost 8 bases, V lost 2 bases, and 12 bases had no gene match. The CDR3 sequence is 16 residues long. CDR3 bases: TGCGCCAGCAGTGAGACGGCGGCGGGAGTAAGGTATGAGCAGTTCTTC. Translated, it gives CASSETAAGVRYEQFF.

In this sample, this clone turned up a few times. The genes are TRBV15 and TRBJ2-7, with TRBD1 matching 8 bases. The CDR3 covers 14 residues. Germline V gives CDR1 LNHNV, CDR2 YYDKDF (reference sequence). With 1 base clipped from V and 6 bases from J, the junction kept 5 bases outside the gene matches. CDR3: CATSRVGQGVEQYF. DNA for the CDR3: TGTGCCACCAGCAGAGTTGGACAGGGAGTCGAGCAGTACTTC.

The chain couples TRBV5-1 to TRBJ2-6; 7 nucleotides align to TRBD1. V shed 2 bases and J 0 bases; nucleotides not matched to a gene: 5. The CDR3 loop spans 17 amino acids. Germline CDR1 SGHRS, CDR2 YFSETQ. For the CDR3, the DNA is TGCGCCAGCAGCTTCGGGACAGAATTCTCTGGGGCCAACGTCCTGACTTTC. Translated: CASSFGTEFSGANVLTF.

The V and J genes are TRBV9 and TRBJ2-1, with TRBD2 identical over 9 bases. The CDR3 has 15 residues. Germline V gives CDR1 SGDLS, CDR2 YYNGEE. Losses at the gene ends were 0 bases for V and 9 bases for J; bases not matched to a gene: 7. Here the CDR3 DNA reads TGTGCCAGCAGCGTAGTCGATGGAGCGGGAGGTGAGCAGTTCTTC. Translated: CASSVVDGAGGEQFF.

V is TRBV10-3 and J is TRBJ1-1; a possible D gene is TRBD1 (5 bases). V was cut by 0 bases and J by 3 bases, with 14 bases left in between. This CDR3 spans 16 amino acids. Germline values: CDR1 ENHRY, CDR2 SYGVKD. CDR3 sequence: CAISESLGRVDTEAFF. DNA of the CDR3: TGTGCCATCAGTGAGTCCCTGGGCAGGGTGGACACTGAAGCTTTCTTT.

This clone has only a few counts. The chain carries TRBV15 and TRBJ2-7; D possibly matches TRBD1 or TRBD2 (5 bases each). The CDR3 sequence is 14 residues long. The germline V gene encodes CDR1 LNHNV and CDR2 YYDKDF (reference sequence). With 1 base removed from V and 0 bases from J, the gap between germline ends came to 7 bases. The CDR3 bases are TGTGCCACCAGCAGAGGGGGGACCTCCTACGAGCAGTACTTC. It specifies CATSRGGTSYEQYF.

Worth noting for this clone: The same CDR3 can be traced to other DNA sequences in this sample. DNA for the CDR3: TGCAGCGTTGGACAGGGGGGGCAAGAGACCCAGTACTTC. This gives the protein CSVGQGGQETQYF. The rearrangement joins TRBV29-1 to TRBJ2-5, with 9 positions matching TRBD1. The V and J ends lost 4 bases and 2 bases, in that order; junction bases with no gene match: 2. Germline loops: CDR1 SQVTM, CDR2 ANQGSEA. The CDR3 runs 13 residues.

Details on this clone: Other DNA sequences in this sample translate to the same CDR3. The V and J genes are TRBV4-3 and TRBJ1-5; tentative D call: TRBD1 (5 bases). CDR1 LGHNA and CDR2 YSLEER come from the germline V gene. This CDR3 spans 15 amino acids. V was cut by 4 bases and J by 0 bases, with 10 bases left in between. CDR3 in DNA: TGCGCCAGCAGCCGGGGGTATGATAGCAATCAGCCCCAGCATTTT. This encodes CASSRGYDSNQPQHF.

The chain uses TRBV18 and TRBJ2-3, with D possibly TRBD1 on 6 matching bases. The CDR3 runs 14 residues. Trimming cost V 3 bases and J 2 bases, with 9 bases left between them. Germline V gene sequence: CDR1 KGHSH, CDR2 LQKENI. CDR3 DNA: TGTGCCAGCTCACCCAGACAGGCCACAGATACGCAGTATTTT. Protein product: CASSPRQATDTQYF.

The chain links TRBV2 to TRBJ2-3, with 11 bases identical to TRBD2. The ends lost 6 bases at V and 6 bases at J; junction bases unmatched: 5. Germline CDR1 SNHLY, CDR2 FYNNEI. This CDR3 region has 14 residues. The CDR3 DNA reads TGTGCCAGCAGCGCCACTAGCGGGAGTGATACGCAGTATTTT. Translating it yields CASSATSGSDTQYF. Full variable domain (missing parts from reference TRBV2 and TRBJ2-3): EPEVTQTPSHQVTQMGQEVILRCVPISNHLYFYWYRQILGQKVEFLVSFYNNEISEKSEIFDDQFSVERPDGSNFTLKIRSTKLEDSAMYFCASSATSGSDTQYFGPGTRLTVL.

A few counts support this clone. This specimen includes other DNA sequences encoding the same CDR3. The chain recombines TRBV2 with TRBJ2-2; 9 nucleotides align to TRBD2. CDR1 and CDR2 (germline): SNHLY, FYNNEI. The CDR3 loop spans 15 amino acids. V gave up 6 bases and J gave up 2 bases; unmatched junction bases: 4. In DNA form, the CDR3 reads TGTGCCAGCAGCCCGACTAGCGGTAACACCGGGGAGCTGTTTTTT. This encodes CASSPTSGNTGELFF.

The chain joins TRBV4-2 to TRBJ1-2, with D possibly being TRBD1 (5 bases). The ends were cut back, 0 bases at V and 4 bases at J, with 12 bases in the middle. The CDR3 consists of 15 residues. Germline V CDR1 and CDR2: LGHNA, YNFKEQ. The CDR3 nucleotides read TGTGCCAGCAGCCAAGAAATGGGGCAGGGCTATGGCTACACCTTC. This sequence encodes CASSQEMGQGYGYTF.

As DNA, the CDR3 is TGTGCCAGCAGCCCTCGAGGGGGACAGGGCACGGCCTACGAGCAGTACTTC. As protein: CASSPRGGQGTAYEQYF. This sequence joins TRBV7-2 and TRBJ2-7; TRBD1 matches at 9 bases. There are 17 residues in the CDR3. The germline V gene encodes CDR1 SGHTA and CDR2 FQGNSA. J lost 2 bases, V lost 5 bases, and 13 bases had no gene match.

This clone has ten or more counts. This chain joins TRBV10-3 and TRBJ2-5, with TRBD1 matching 10 bases. Trimming at V came to 4 bases and at J to 4 bases, leaving 3 bases not matched to a gene. The CDR3 totals 14 residues. Germline V gene data show CDR1 as ENHRY and CDR2 as SYGVKD. The CDR3 nucleotides are TGTGCCATCAGTGGGGACAGGGGTGCAGAGACCCAGTACTTC. It yields the protein CAISGDRGAETQYF.

This clone came up a few times. The genes are TRBV7-2 and TRBJ2-5, with no clear D. Trimming removed 5 bases at V and 4 bases at J, with 8 bases between. Per the germline V gene, CDR1 is SGHTA and CDR2 is FQGNSA. This CDR3 has 12 amino acids. CDR3 loop: CASSPNLETQYF. The DNA for the CDR3 is TGTGCCAGCAGCCCCAACCTAGAGACCCAGTACTTC.

The chain has TRBV19 and TRBJ2-5, with TRBD2 matching 9 bases. There are 17 residues in the CDR3. Trimming removed 5 bases from V and 5 bases from J; junction bases left unmatched: 15. Germline lookup yields CDR1 LNHDA and CDR2 SQIVND (reference sequence). CDR3 bases: TGTGCCAGTAGTCGCCAACCCTACCCGCGGGGGGGCGAGACCCAGTACTTC. Protein product: CASSRQPYPRGGETQYF.

The DNA for the CDR3 is TGTGCCAGCAGCTTAGGCGCCGGGGAAGCTTTCTTT. This encodes CASSLGAGEAFF. The chain has TRBV11-2 and TRBJ1-1; D remains ambiguous. Germline V CDR1 and CDR2: SGHAT, FQNNGV. This CDR3 comprises 12 residues. V lost 1 base to trimming and J lost 8 bases, with 8 bases between them.

This chain links TRBV5-1 with TRBJ1-6, with TRBD1 identical over 7 bases. Germline-derived CDR1 and CDR2 are SGHRS and YFSETQ. The CDR3 is 15 residues long. V gave up 5 bases and J gave up 8 bases; unmatched junction bases: 10. The CDR3: CASRPPGTADSPLHF. In DNA form, the CDR3 reads TGCGCCAGCAGACCCCCCGGGACAGCGGATTCACCCCTCCACTTT.

The J gene is TRBJ2-7, the V gene TRBV5-5; 10 bases fit TRBD1. CDR3 length equals 14 residues. The V gene's germline CDR1 is SGHKS and CDR2 YYEKEE (reference sequence). Trimming cost V 7 bases and J 4 bases; bases outside gene matches: 8. CDR3 amino acids: CASHSWDRGYEQYF. The DNA for the CDR3 is TGTGCCAGCCACTCTTGGGACAGGGGATACGAGCAGTACTTC.

The rearrangement joins TRBV6-1 to TRBJ2-1; the match to TRBD1 covers 8 bases. The ends lost 4 bases at V and 4 bases at J; junction bases unmatched: 6. In germline, CDR1 is MNHNS, CDR2 SASEGT. The CDR3 spans 15 residues. For the CDR3, the DNA is TGTGCCAGCAGTGCCCGGGACAGGTCATACAATGAGCAGTTCTTC. Residues: CASSARDRSYNEQFF.

The J gene is TRBJ1-5, the V gene TRBV6-5; the D is unclear. CDR3 length: 13 amino acids. V was shortened by 7 bases and J by 2 bases, with 9 bases between the two germline ends. Germline lookup yields CDR1 MNHEY and CDR2 SVGAGI. CDR3 amino acids: CASTGGGNQPQHF. The CDR3 coding sequence is TGTGCCAGCACCGGTGGGGGCAATCAGCCCCAGCATTTT.

The chain has TRBV2 and TRBJ2-2, with D perhaps matching TRBD1 (5 bases). The CDR3 covers 12 residues. V was shortened by 6 bases and J by 5 bases, with 7 bases between the two germline ends. Germline assignment: CDR1 SNHLY and CDR2 FYNNEI. This CDR3 is CASRPGTGELFF. The CDR3 DNA reads as TGTGCCAGCAGACCAGGGACCGGGGAGCTGTTTTTT.

The chain carries TRBV6-5 and TRBJ2-6; D not resolved. Looked up from germline, CDR1 is MNHEY and CDR2 is SVGAGI. The V gene lost 4 bases and the J gene lost 2 bases, with 6 bases spanning the gap. The CDR3 runs 14 residues. The DNA of the CDR3 is TGTGCCAGCAGTTCGGCCGCTGGGGCCAACGTCCTGACTTTC. This translates into CASSSAAGANVLTF.

This clone turned up a few times. The chain has TRBV28 and TRBJ1-1; 7 positions agree with TRBD1. Germline CDR1 is MDHEN and CDR2 is SYDVKM. The CDR3 sequence is 15 residues long. V trimming: 6 bases; J trimming: 3 bases; junction bases outside the gene matches: 10. The CDR3 sequence: CASSQTATGDTEAFF. In nucleotides, the CDR3 is TGTGCCAGCAGCCAGACCGCCACAGGGGACACTGAAGCTTTCTTT.

This clone was detected only a few times. V usage is TRBV30 and J usage is TRBJ1-5; D is undetermined. V shed 1 base and J shed 8 bases, with 12 bases lying between them. CDR3 length equals 13 residues. Germline CDR1 reads GTSNPN; CDR2 reads SVGIG (reference sequence). The CDR3 DNA sequence: TGTGCCTGGAGTGATACTAGGTCGGAGCCCCAGCATTTT. This sequence encodes CAWSDTRSEPQHF. Combining the CDR3 with reference TRBV30 and TRBJ1-5 gives the whole variable domain SQTIHQWPATLVQPVGSPLSLECTVEGTSNPNLYWYRQAAGRGLQLLFYSVGIGQISSEVPQNLSASRPQDRQFILSSKKLLLSDSGFYLCAWSDTRSEPQHFGDGTRLSIL.

The rearrangement uses TRBV27 and TRBJ1-4; D gene ambiguous. The CDR3 loop spans 13 amino acids. Germline assignment: CDR1 MNHEY and CDR2 SMNVEV (reference sequence). V shed 9 bases and J shed 8 bases, with 16 bases lying between them. The CDR3 is CASQRLGREKLFF. As DNA, the CDR3 is TGTGCCAGTCAAAGGTTGGGAAGGGAAAAACTGTTTTTT.

The CDR3 DNA reads as TGCAGCGTTGAAGATCGGCGACAGGGGGGAGCTAACTATGGCTACACCTTC. Its translation is CSVEDRRQGGANYGYTF. The chain employs TRBV29-1 and TRBJ1-2, with 9 positions matching TRBD1. Germline lookup yields CDR1 SQVTM and CDR2 ANQGSEA. There are 17 residues in the CDR3. Trimming at V came to 0 bases and at J to 0 bases, leaving 8 bases not matched to a gene. The entire variable domain, with the rest obtained from reference TRBV29-1 and TRBJ1-2, is as follows: SAVISQKPSRDICQRGTSLTIQCQVDSQVTMMFWYRQQPGQSLTLIATANQGSEATYESGFVIDKFPISRPNLTFSTLTVSNMSPEDSSIYLCSVEDRRQGGANYGYTFGSGTRLTVV.

The chain employs TRBV18 and TRBJ1-5; D uncertain. V lost 6 bases and J lost 3, with 18 bases in between. The CDR3 covers 16 residues. Germline CDR1 reads KGHSH; CDR2 reads LQKENI. In DNA, the CDR3 is TGTGCCAGCTCTCCCATGACAAGTAGGACCAATCAGCCCCAGCATTTT. It translates to CASSPMTSRTNQPQHF.

The V call is TRBV11-3, the J call TRBJ2-7, with unresolved D. CDR3 length equals 13 residues. Trimming removed 5 bases from V and 7 bases from J, with 15 bases in between. Germline CDR1 reads SGHNT; CDR2 reads YENEEA. CDR3 residues: CASSREAVEEQYF. In nucleotides, the CDR3 is TGTGCCAGCAGCCGAGAGGCGGTTGAGGAGCAGTACTTC.

V and J are TRBV4-1 and TRBJ2-3; TRBD2 matches at 7 bases. CDR1 MGHRA and CDR2 YSYEKL come from the germline V gene. The CDR3 runs 14 residues. V was pared by 7 bases and J by 4 bases, with 8 bases of the junction left unmatched. The CDR3 loop is CASMWGGRADTQYF. As DNA, the CDR3 is TGCGCCAGCATGTGGGGGGGGAGGGCAGATACGCAGTATTTT.